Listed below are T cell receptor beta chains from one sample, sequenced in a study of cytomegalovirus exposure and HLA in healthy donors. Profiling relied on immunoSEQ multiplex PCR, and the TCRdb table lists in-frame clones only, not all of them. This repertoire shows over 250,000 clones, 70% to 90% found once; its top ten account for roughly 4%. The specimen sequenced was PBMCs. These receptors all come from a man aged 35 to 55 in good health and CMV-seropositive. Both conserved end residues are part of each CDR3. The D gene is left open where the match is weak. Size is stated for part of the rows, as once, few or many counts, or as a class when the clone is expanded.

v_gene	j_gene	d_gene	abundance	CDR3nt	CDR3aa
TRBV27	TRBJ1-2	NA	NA	TGTGCCAGCAGTTTAGTCTCGGGGGGGCAGGGGACGTATGGCTACACCTTC	CASSLVSGGQGTYGYTF
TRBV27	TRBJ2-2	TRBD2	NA	TGTGCCAGCACGACTAGCGCCCCAAGGGGGACCGGGGAGCTGTTTTTT	CASTTSAPRGTGELFF
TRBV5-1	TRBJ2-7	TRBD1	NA	TGCGCCAGCAGCTTGGAAGACAGGGATGACGAGCAGTACTTC	CASSLEDRDDEQYF
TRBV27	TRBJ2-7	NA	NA	TGTGCCAGCAGTTTAAAGCCCCTAGGGGGGGCCTACGAGCAGTACTTC	CASSLKPLGGAYEQYF
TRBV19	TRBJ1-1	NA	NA	TGTGCCAGTAGTCGTCCCGGAGCCACTGAAGCTTTCTTT	CASSRPGATEAFF
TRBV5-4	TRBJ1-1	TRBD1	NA	TGTGCCAGCAGCTTGTCAGGGGGCAGGGCTGAAGCTTTCTTT	CASSLSGGRAEAFF
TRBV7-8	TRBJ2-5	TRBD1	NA	TGTGCCAGCAGCCGAGACAGGGGAGGAGAGACCCAGTACTTC	CASSRDRGGETQYF
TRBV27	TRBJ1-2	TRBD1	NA	TGTGCCAGGGGGACAGACTATGGCTACACCTTC	CARGTDYGYTF
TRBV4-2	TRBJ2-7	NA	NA	TGTGCCAGCAGCCAAATGGGGGCGAGCACCGGAGAGCAGTACTTC	CASSQMGASTGEQYF
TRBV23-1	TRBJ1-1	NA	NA	TGCGCCAGCACAAAAGCAGGACTGTGGCCTGAAGCTTTCTTT	CASTKAGLWPEAFF
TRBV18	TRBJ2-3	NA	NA	TGTGCCAGCTCACCAGGGCCTAGCACAGATACGCAGTATTTT	CASSPGPSTDTQYF
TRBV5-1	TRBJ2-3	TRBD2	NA	TGCGCCAGCAGGTCCGGGACTAGCGGTAGCACAGATACGCAGTATTTT	CASRSGTSGSTDTQYF
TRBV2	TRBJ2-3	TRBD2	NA	TGTGCCAGCAGTGAAGCAATAAGGGACTTAGGACTAGCGGGTATCACAGATACGCAGTATTTT	CASSEAIRDLGLAGITDTQYF
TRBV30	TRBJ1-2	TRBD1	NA	TGTGCCTGGAGTGCGGGGCAGGGGGTCCGTGGCTACACCTTC	CAWSAGQGVRGYTF
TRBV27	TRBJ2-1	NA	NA	TGTGCCAGCAGTTTAGACTCGGGCAATGAGCAGTTCTTC	CASSLDSGNEQFF
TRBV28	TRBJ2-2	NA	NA	TGTGCCATCGGAAGGAGTCTAGCGAGGACCGGGGAGCTGTTTTTT	CAIGRSLARTGELFF
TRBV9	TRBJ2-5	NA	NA	TGTGCCAGCAGCGCCTCCTCCCCAGAGACCCAGTACTTC	CASSASSPETQYF
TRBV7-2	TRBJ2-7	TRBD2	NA	TGTGCCAGCAGCAGCAGACTAGCGGGAGTTCGCGAGCAGTACTTC	CASSSRLAGVREQYF
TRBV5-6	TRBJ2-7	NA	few	TGTGCCAGCAGCTTGGACGGGGTCGAGCAGTACTTC	CASSLDGVEQYF
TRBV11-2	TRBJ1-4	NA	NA	TGTGCCAGCCCCACGCCGGACAGAGATGAAAAACTGTTTTTT	CASPTPDRDEKLFF
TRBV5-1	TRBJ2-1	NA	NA	TGCGCCAGCAGCTTGGCCGGGCGGCGGGGTGAGCAGTTCTTC	CASSLAGRRGEQFF
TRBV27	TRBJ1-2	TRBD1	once	TGTGCCAGCAGTTTAGGGGGACAGGGGGTGTCTGGCTACACCTTC	CASSLGGQGVSGYTF
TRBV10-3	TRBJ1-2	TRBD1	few	TGTGCCATCAGTGATGGGACAGGTAGCGATGGCTACACCTTC	CAISDGTGSDGYTF
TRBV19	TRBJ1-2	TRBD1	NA	TGTGCCAGTAGTGGAGACAGGGTTCATAACTATGGCTACACCTTC	CASSGDRVHNYGYTF
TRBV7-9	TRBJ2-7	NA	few	TGTGCCAGCGGCCATAGGGCAGGGTCGGACGAGCAGTACTTC	CASGHRAGSDEQYF
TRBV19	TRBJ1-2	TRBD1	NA	TGTGCCACCCGGACAGGGGGCGCGGGAAACTATGGCTACACCTTC	CATRTGGAGNYGYTF
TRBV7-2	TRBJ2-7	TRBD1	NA	TGTGCCAGCAGCTTAATGGACAGGGGATTCAACGAGCAGTACTTC	CASSLMDRGFNEQYF
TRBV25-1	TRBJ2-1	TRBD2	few	TGTGCCAGCAGTGAAGGCGGGACTAGCGGTTACAATGAGCAGTTCTTC	CASSEGGTSGYNEQFF
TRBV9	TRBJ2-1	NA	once	TGTGCCAGCACGACAGACGCCTCCTACAATGAGCAGTTCTTC	CASTTDASYNEQFF